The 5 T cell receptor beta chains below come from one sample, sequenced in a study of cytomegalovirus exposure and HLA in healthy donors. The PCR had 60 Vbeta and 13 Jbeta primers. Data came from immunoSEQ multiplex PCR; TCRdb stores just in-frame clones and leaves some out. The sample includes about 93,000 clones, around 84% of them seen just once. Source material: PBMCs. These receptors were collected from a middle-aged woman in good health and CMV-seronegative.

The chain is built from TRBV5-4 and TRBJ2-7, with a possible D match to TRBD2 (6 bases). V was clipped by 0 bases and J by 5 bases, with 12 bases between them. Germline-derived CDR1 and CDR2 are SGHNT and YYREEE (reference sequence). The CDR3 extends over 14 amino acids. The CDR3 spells CASSLEQGLHEQYF. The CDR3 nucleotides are TGTGCCAGCAGCTTGGAGCAGGGACTCCACGAGCAGTACTTC.

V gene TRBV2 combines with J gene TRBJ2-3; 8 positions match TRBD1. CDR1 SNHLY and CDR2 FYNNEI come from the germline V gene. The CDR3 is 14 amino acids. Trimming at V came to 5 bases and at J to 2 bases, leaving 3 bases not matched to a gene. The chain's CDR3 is CASSFQGATDTQYF. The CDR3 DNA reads TGTGCCAGCAGTTTTCAGGGGGCCACAGATACGCAGTATTTT.

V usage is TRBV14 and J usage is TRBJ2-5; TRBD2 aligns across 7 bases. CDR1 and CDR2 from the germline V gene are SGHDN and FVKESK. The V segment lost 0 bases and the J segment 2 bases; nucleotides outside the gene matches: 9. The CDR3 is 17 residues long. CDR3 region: CASSQETPSGAQETQYF. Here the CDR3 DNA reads TGTGCCAGCAGCCAAGAAACCCCCAGCGGGGCACAAGAGACCCAGTACTTC.

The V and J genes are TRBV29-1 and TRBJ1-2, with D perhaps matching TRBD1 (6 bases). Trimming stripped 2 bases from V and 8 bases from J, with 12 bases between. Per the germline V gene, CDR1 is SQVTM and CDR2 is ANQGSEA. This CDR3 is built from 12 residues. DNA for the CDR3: TGCAGCGTTGAATTCGGGGGGCGAGGCTACACCTTC. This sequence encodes CSVEFGGRGYTF. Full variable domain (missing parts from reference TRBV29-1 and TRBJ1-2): SAVISQKPSRDICQRGTSLTIQCQVDSQVTMMFWYRQQPGQSLTLIATANQGSEATYESGFVIDKFPISRPNLTFSTLTVSNMSPEDSSIYLCSVEFGGRGYTFGSGTRLTVV.

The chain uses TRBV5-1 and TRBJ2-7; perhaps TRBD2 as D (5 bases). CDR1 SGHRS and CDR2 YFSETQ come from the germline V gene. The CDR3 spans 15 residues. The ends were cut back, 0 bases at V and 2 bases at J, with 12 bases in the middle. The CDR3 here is CASSLDAAEAYEQYF. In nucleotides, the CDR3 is TGCGCCAGCAGCTTGGACGCAGCGGAGGCCTACGAGCAGTACTTC.